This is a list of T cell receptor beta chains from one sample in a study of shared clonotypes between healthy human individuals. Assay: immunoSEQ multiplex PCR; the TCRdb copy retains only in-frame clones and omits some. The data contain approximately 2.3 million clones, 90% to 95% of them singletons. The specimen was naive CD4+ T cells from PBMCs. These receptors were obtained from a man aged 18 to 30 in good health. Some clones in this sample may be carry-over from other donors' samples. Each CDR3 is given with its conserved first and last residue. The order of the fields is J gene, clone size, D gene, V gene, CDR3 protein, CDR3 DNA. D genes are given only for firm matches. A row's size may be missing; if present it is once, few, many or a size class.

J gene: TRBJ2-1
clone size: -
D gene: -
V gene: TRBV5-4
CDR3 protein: CASSKDTSEQFF
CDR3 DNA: TGTGCCAGCAGCAAGGACACCTCAGAGCAGTTCTTC

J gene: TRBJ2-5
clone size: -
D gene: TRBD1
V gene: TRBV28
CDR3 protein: CASSTGQAGRQETQYF
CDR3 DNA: TGTGCCAGCAGCACGGGACAGGCGGGGCGACAAGAGACCCAGTACTTC

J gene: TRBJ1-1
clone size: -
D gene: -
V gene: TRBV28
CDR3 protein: CASSVRSGVGTEAFF
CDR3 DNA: TGTGCCAGCAGTGTCAGAAGCGGGGTTGGCACTGAAGCTTTCTTT

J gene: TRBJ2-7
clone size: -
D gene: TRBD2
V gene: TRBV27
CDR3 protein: CASSLSASGVYEQYF
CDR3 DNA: TGTGCCAGCAGTTTATCTGCTAGCGGGGTTTACGAGCAGTACTTC

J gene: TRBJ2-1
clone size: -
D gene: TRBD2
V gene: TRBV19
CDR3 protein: CASSILGRAVGNEQFF
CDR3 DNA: TGTGCCAGTAGTATCCTCGGGAGGGCCGTGGGCAATGAGCAGTTCTTC

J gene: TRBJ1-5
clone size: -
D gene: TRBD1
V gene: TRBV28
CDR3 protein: CASSGQGFRQPQHF
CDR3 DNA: TGTGCCAGCAGTGGACAGGGGTTTCGACAGCCCCAGCATTTT

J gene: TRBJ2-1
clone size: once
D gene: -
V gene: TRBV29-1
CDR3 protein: CSASPRVNEQFF
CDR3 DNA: TGCAGCGCCAGCCCTAGGGTCAATGAGCAGTTCTTC

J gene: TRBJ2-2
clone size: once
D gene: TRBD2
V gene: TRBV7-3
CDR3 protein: CASSQPPSGGTGELFF
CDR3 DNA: TGTGCCAGCAGCCAACCCCCCAGCGGGGGCACCGGGGAGCTGTTTTTT

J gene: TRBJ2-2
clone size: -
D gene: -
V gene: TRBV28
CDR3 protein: CATGRNTGELFF
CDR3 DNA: TGTGCCACCGGACGGAACACCGGGGAGCTGTTTTTT

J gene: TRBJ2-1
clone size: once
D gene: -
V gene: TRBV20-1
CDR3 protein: CSASPSNEQFF
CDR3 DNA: TGCAGTGCTAGCCCCAGCAATGAGCAGTTCTTC

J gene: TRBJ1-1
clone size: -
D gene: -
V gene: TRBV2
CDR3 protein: CASTPRAGGGSTEAFF
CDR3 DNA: TGTGCCAGCACCCCTCGCGCAGGAGGGGGGTCCACTGAAGCTTTCTTT

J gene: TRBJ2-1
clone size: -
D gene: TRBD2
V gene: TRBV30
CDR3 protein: CAWRRLAGVSNEQFF
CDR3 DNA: TGTGCCTGGAGAAGACTAGCGGGAGTATCAAATGAGCAGTTCTTC

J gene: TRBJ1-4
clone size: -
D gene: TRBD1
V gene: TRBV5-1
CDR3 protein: CASSLSGQGGEKLFF
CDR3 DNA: TGCGCCAGCAGCCTATCGGGACAGGGAGGAGAAAAACTGTTTTTT

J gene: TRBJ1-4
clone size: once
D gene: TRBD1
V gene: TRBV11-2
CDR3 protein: CASSSLKTGRKLFF
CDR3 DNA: TGTGCCAGCAGCTCACTGAAGACAGGGAGAAAACTGTTTTTT

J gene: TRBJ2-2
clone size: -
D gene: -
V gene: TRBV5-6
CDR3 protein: CASSAGLMNTGELFF
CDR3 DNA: TGTGCCAGCAGCGCTGGCCTGATGAACACCGGGGAGCTGTTTTTT

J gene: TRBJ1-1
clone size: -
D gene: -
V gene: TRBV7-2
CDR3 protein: CASSLEGLSTEAFF
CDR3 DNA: TGTGCCAGCAGCTTAGAGGGGTTGAGCACTGAAGCTTTCTTT

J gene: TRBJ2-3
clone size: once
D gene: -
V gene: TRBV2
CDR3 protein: CASSLRDTQYF
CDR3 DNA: TGTGCCAGCAGCCTTAGGGATACGCAGTATTTT

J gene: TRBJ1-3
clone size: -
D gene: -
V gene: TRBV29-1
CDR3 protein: CSVLNIGHENTIYF
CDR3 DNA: TGCAGCGTTCTAAACATCGGACACGAAAACACCATATATTTT

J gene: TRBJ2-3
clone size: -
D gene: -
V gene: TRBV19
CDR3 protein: CASRTGAVGADTQYF
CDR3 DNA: TGTGCCAGCCGAACCGGGGCAGTGGGTGCAGATACGCAGTATTTT

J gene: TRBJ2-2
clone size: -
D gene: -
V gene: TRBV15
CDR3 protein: CATSRGDRFPGELFF
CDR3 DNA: TGTGCCACCAGCAGAGGCGACAGATTCCCCGGGGAGCTGTTTTTT

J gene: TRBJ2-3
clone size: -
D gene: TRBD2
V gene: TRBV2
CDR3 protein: CASNLGLASTDTQYF
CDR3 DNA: TGTGCCAGCAACCTAGGACTAGCGAGCACAGATACGCAGTATTTT

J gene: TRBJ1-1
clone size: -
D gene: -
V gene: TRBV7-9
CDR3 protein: CASSPEGINTEAFF
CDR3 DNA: TGTGCCAGCAGCCCCGAAGGGATCAACACTGAAGCTTTCTTT

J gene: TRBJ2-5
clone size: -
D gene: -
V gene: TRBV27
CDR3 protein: CASSPRGGATQYF
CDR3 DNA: TGTGCCAGCAGCCCGAGAGGCGGGGCGACCCAGTACTTC

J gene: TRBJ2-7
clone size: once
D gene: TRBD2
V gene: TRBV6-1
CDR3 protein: CATRTGLGLGEQYF
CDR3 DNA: TGTGCCACTCGGACGGGACTAGGTCTGGGGGAGCAGTACTTC

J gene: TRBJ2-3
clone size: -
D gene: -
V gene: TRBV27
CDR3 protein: CASGDFDTQYF
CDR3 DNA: TGTGCCAGCGGCGACTTCGATACGCAGTATTTT

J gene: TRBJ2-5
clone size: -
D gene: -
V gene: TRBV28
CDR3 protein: CASSYPNRARGPQETQYF
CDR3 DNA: TGTGCCAGCAGTTACCCCAATCGGGCGAGAGGACCACAGGAGACCCAGTACTTC

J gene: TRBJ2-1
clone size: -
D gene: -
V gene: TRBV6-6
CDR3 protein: CASRIQGGHYNEQFF
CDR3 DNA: TGTGCCAGCAGGATACAAGGCGGCCACTACAATGAGCAGTTCTTC

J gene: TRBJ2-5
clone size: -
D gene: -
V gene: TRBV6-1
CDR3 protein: CASSPVVQETQYF
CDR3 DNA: TGTGCCAGCAGTCCCGTGGTCCAAGAGACCCAGTACTTC

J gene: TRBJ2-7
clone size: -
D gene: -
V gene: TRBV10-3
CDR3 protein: CAISSRGGGEQYF
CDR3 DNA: TGTGCCATCAGTTCAAGGGGGGGCGGCGAGCAGTACTTC

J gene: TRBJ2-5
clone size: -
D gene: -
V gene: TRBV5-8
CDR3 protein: CASSPREETQYF
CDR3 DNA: TGTGCCAGCAGCCCCCGGGAGGAGACCCAGTACTTC

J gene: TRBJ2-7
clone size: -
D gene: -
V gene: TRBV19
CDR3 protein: CASSIWGKGTYEQYF
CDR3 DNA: TGTGCCAGTAGTATATGGGGGAAAGGGACCTACGAGCAGTACTTC

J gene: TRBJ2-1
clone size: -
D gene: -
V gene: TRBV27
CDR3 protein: CASSFRLGGDNEQFF
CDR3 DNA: TGTGCCAGCAGTTTCCGACTAGGAGGGGACAATGAGCAGTTCTTC

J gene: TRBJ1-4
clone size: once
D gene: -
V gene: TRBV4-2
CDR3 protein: CASSQEPDSEKLFF
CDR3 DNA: TGTGCCAGCAGCCAAGAACCGGACAGTGAAAAACTGTTTTTT

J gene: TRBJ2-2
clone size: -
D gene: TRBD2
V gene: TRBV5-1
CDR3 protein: CASSLVPSGSTGELFF
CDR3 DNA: TGCGCCAGCAGCTTGGTGCCCAGCGGGAGTACCGGGGAGCTGTTTTTT

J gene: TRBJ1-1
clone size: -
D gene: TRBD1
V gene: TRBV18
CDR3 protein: CASSEQGAGEAFF
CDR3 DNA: TGTGCCAGCTCGGAACAGGGGGCTGGAGAAGCTTTCTTT

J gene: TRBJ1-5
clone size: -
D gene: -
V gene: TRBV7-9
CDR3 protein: CASSLGPRNAANQPQHF
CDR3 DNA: TGTGCCAGCAGCTTAGGTCCCAGAAACGCGGCGAATCAGCCCCAGCATTTT

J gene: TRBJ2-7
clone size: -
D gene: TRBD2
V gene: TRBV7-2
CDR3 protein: CASSLRYSGRIDEQYF
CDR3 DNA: TGTGCCAGCAGCTTGCGATATAGCGGGAGGATTGACGAGCAGTACTTC

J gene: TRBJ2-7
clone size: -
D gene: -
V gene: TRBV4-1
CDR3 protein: CASSQEWSRALSYEQYF
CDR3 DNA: TGCGCCAGCAGCCAAGAATGGAGTCGGGCCCTCTCCTACGAGCAGTACTTC

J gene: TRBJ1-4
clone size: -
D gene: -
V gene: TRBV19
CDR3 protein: CASSSSPNEKLFF
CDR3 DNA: TGTGCCAGTAGCTCCAGCCCCAATGAAAAACTGTTTTTT

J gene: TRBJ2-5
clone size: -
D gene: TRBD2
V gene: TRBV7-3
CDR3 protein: CASSLGSGVVQETQYF
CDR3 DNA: TGTGCCAGCAGCTTAGGTAGCGGGGTAGTTCAAGAGACCCAGTACTTC

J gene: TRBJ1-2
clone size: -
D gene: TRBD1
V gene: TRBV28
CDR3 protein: CASSGTGRGYTF
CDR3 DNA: TGTGCCAGCAGTGGGACAGGCCGTGGCTACACCTTC